Detailed here is one T cell receptor (beta chain). Its recognized antigen is unknown. No base-level quality is on record; no much larger clone is a single base apart. Ends trimmed: V by 5 bases, J by 5 bases; bases unmatched to a gene: 12. The germline V gene provides CDR1 MDHEN and CDR2 SYDVKM. Counted from cysteine to phenylalanine, this CDR3 has 17 amino acids. The entry retains the CDR3 DNA only, 51 bases that are in frame from base 1. PBMCs were isolated by Ficoll-Paque density gradient centrifugation. The sample belongs to a study of T-cell memory formation after mild COVID-19 (dated by TCRdb to the early 2020s). Describing the broader study: Most TCR sequence clusters were specific to one of the two donors. Longitudinal TCRalpha and TCRbeta repertoire sequencing tracked T-cell clones expanding and contracting after mild COVID-19 in two donors. The cohort comprised two young, previously healthy adult volunteers, one female and one male.

The sample was run on an Illumina NovaSeq 6000. TCRalpha and TCRbeta cDNA libraries were constructed by 5'RACE with constant-segment primers, with sample barcodes and unique molecular identifiers being introduced. Trizol reagent was used to extract RNA from every sample. Amplification of the libraries took two PCR steps, and the second step added a second sample barcode plus Illumina TruSeq adapters. Sequencing of libraries was performed on an Illumina NovaSeq with 2 x 150 bp paired-end reads. Turning to the authors' computational methods: Demultiplexing of reads and collapsing into UMI-guided consensus sequences were performed with migec v1.2.7. Using mixcr v2.1.11, the UMI consensuses were aligned to TRA and TRB V and J templates and assembled into clonotypes. A clonotype was counted as expanded or contracted only when both edgeR and NoisET called the clonotype significant, with the noise models trained on biological replicates. For edgeR calls, the thresholds were a false discovery rate-adjusted p below 0.01 and a log2 fold-change of 1. As an exploratory analysis of dynamics, max-normalized trajectories of the 1000 most abundant clonotypes were examined by PCA with hierarchical clustering. The CD4 or CD8 phenotype of responding clones was assigned using the separately sequenced CD4+ and CD8+ repertoires. In-frame beta chains were kept once TCRdb had trimmed the public reads at Q25 with fastp and called clones with MiXCR. When rows share a CDR3 protein, they turn into one entry using the most common DNA and genes. The V and J calls and clone size come from TCRdb's table, not from the authors' own analysis. This sample comprises about 140,000 distinct CDR3 sequences, 11% to 15% of them detected only once. About 29% of the sample goes to the ten largest clones.

Points the paper makes about the study in general: Contracting CD4+ clones turned up mainly in the CM and EM memory subsets, whereas EMRA was where CD8+ clones were enriched. The detection of some responding clones in pre-infection memory suggests that pre-existing cross-reactive memory T cells joined the SARS-CoV-2 response. SARS-CoV-2 specificity of the second-wave clones peaking on day 37 was not confirmed. Clones contracting from day 15 to 85 had balanced CD4/CD8 phenotypes, while a second wave expanding from day 15 to 37 was biased towards CD4+. Only two mild cases were covered in the study, and larger cohorts including severe cases with pre-infection samples were considered necessary.

The sequenced material came from PBMCs or a T cell subset sorted from them (not recorded which). This TCR derives from an adult woman who had mild COVID-19 (a few samples of this study predate the infection). The sample titles of this study are shuffled in the database, so cell type and time point are left out; the donor was told from shared clones. The V and J genes are TRBV28 and TRBJ1-5; TRBD1 matches 10 bases in the middle. The DNA is TGTGCCAGCAGTATAGCTAGGGACAGGGGTCGAGATCAGCCCCAGCATTTT. Translation gives CASSIARDRGRDQPQHF.